What follows describes a single TCR beta chain. The antigen it recognizes is unknown. No clone much larger than this one lies a single base away; base qualities are absent. The donors were healthy, HIV-negative adults with no recently reported acute infections or vaccinations. All donors were Caucasian adults living in Nashville, Tennessee, USA. CD4+ T cells were enriched by magnetic negative selection; naive cells were then positively selected on CD45RA, and the negative fraction formed the memory subset. Blood was obtained by leukapheresis, after which PBMCs were separated by Ficoll-Histopaque density gradient centrifugation and cryopreserved in liquid nitrogen vapor phase. Analytical flow cytometry was used to check the purity and quantity of each magnetically sorted T cell population. Genomic DNA was isolated from every sorted fraction and measured by UV absorbance on a Nanodrop 2000c. V is pared back by 6 bases and J by 3 bases, with 12 bases lying between the germline termini. Per the germline V gene, MNHNS is the CDR1 and SASEGT is the CDR2. The CDR3 covers 14 residues, taking in both the cysteine and the phenylalanine. The read is trimmed to its CDR3 DNA, 42 bases read in frame from base 1.

Using the deep immunoSEQ assay, TCR CDR3 regions were amplified from genomic DNA by multiplex PCR. Genomic DNA extracted from each cell subset was distributed evenly over all wells of several immunoSEQ 96-well plates, and each plate served as one replicate. For sorted subsets, each replicate PCR was loaded with about 200 ng genomic DNA, equivalent to about 30,000 T cell genomes. Purified libraries were quantified with a Qubit 3.0 fluorometer, sized on a Bioanalyzer 2100, and re-quantified with the KAPA Library Quantification kit. Every immunoSEQ 96-well plate was sequenced on a separate single-read 150-cycle Illumina NextSeq 550 flow cell. Turning to the authors' computational methods: Because only junctional sequences without quality scores were contained in the immunoSEQ output, filtering matching that applied to full-length reads could not be performed. To assign V/J genes and CDR3, sequences were annotated against IMGT germline references using PyIR, a Python wrapper for IgBLAST v1.9. Reads were filtered out if the reads had weak V/J assignments (E-value above 1e-6), no CDR3, stop codons, out-of-frame junctions, or ambiguous translated residues. V3J clonotypes were defined as sequences sharing the same inferred V gene, J gene, and CDR3 amino acid sequence. Percentage overlap between repertoires was computed as shared unique clonotypes divided by the size of the smaller repertoire. Repertoire richness was assessed with RTK rarefaction, the Chao1 estimator, and Recon v2.1 estimates of unobserved clonotypes. Generation probabilities for all TCRbeta clonotypes obtained by the gDNA method from several donors were computed using OLGA. TCRdb mirrors the immuneACCESS table, restricted to in-frame sequences. Some clones are absent from its copies; in checked studies, under half trace to an unresolved V gene, and the reason for the others is unknown. D and trimming were read from the DNA, whereas the V and J calls and clone size are those reported in that table. Present in this sample are about 230,000 clones, 65% of which were seen just once. The top ten hold around 10% of the sample.

This record belongs to a study of shared clonotypes between healthy human individuals (dated by TCRdb to 2020 to 2022). For context, the study as a whole: A couple of women and three men aged 18 to 49 years were included in the cohort. Per donor, leukapheresis produced somewhere between about 0.94 and 8.9 billion PBMCs. To increase sequencing depth and limit assay-specific biases, different laboratories used diverse techniques to prepare libraries and sequence TCR repertoires. Blood TCR repertoires of roughly 5 healthy adults were deeply sequenced to estimate repertoire size and the extent of clonotype sharing between individuals. For each donor, CD4 naive and CD4 memory were each given three plates, CD8 naive was given two plates, and CD8 memory was given one plate.

What the authors observed across the whole study: Naive subsets generally had larger estimated clonotype richness than memory subsets did. Even with the large sequencing depth, rarefaction of the sorted-subset datasets indicated that sequencing was incomplete. Compared with non-shared clonotypes, clonotypes shared by all four sorted-subset donors had higher generation probabilities. Sampling was limited to blood, and TCR repertoires in tissue likely differ from TCR repertoires in blood. Pairwise subsampling led to the expectation that sequencing depth would affect the degree of clonotype sharing among donors. Across four donors, approximately 4.9% of naive CD4, 3.5% of naive CD8, under 2.5% of memory CD4, and about 0.44% of memory CD8 clonotypes were shared. The genetic and exposure-history diversity represented was limited by the small number of donors.

The chain is encoded by TRBV6-1 joined to TRBJ1-3; a tentative D match to TRBD1 spans 5 bases. Sample: memory CD4+ T cells sorted from blood. The sample's cell subset or site label is to be understood as: CD45RA-negative fraction. This TCR was recovered from a man aged 25-45 years in good health. The CDR3 protein is CASRGGRVGNTIYF. In nucleotide form, the sequence is TGTGCCAGCAGGGGTGGCAGGGTTGGAAACACCATATATTTT.